This is a list of T cell receptor beta chains from one sample in a study of CD8 T cells in Susac syndrome. TCRdb itself ran the immunoSEQ multiplex PCR reads through MiXCR, one entry per CDR3 protein. Of a few hundred thousand distinct CDR3 sequences listed, approximately 85% were seen once; the top ten hold roughly 0.22%. The sequencing sample was made of CD8+ T cells from PBMCs. The receptors were gathered from a human donor with multiple sclerosis. CDR3s include the opening cysteine and the closing phenylalanine or tryptophan. The D gene is left open where the match is weak. Size tells how often a clone was seen (once, few, many) or the class of an expanded clone, and some rows leave it out.

j_gene,abundance,v_gene,d_gene,CDR3nt,CDR3aa
TRBJ2-1,-,TRBV3-1,-,TGTGCCAGCAGCCAAGATACTCTGTATCCCCGCGATGAGCAGTTCTTC,CASSQDTLYPRDEQFF
TRBJ2-7,-,TRBV28,TRBD2,TGTGCCAGCACCCTCCTAAGCCCGATTGCGGGAGGGCGGGACGAGCAGTACTTC,CASTLLSPIAGGRDEQYF
TRBJ1-3,once,TRBV9,-,TGTGCCAGCAGCCATGGACCCGCCTCTGGAAACACCATATATTTT,CASSHGPASGNTIYF
TRBJ2-1,-,TRBV7-9,-,TGTGCCAGCAGCTTACCAGGGTCCTACAATGAGCAGTTCTTC,CASSLPGSYNEQFF
TRBJ2-1,few,TRBV7-8,-,TGTGCCAGCAGCTTTGGCGGAGGTGGCTACAATGAGCAGTTCTTC,CASSFGGGGYNEQFF
TRBJ2-2,-,TRBV20-1,-,TGCAGTGCTAGGGCCGGGACTTATAACACCGGGGAGCTGTTTTTT,CSARAGTYNTGELFF
TRBJ2-1,-,TRBV6-5,-,TGTGCCAGCAGTTATGTGGGAAACCCGACTTATGAGCAGTTCTTC,CASSYVGNPTYEQFF
TRBJ2-1,once,TRBV23-1,-,TGCGCCAGCACCGGGGGGCACTCCTACAATGAGCAGTTCTTC,CASTGGHSYNEQFF
TRBJ2-1,-,TRBV5-1,-,TGCGCCAGCAGCTTGTTTCAGAATGAGCAGTTCTTC,CASSLFQNEQFF
TRBJ2-2,few,TRBV27,-,TGTGCCAGCAGTTTGCGGGGCACCGGGGAGCTGTTTTTT,CASSLRGTGELFF
TRBJ2-7,-,TRBV29-1,-,TGCAGCGGCGTTACCCGATCCCCGGACGAGCAGTACTTC,CSGVTRSPDEQYF
TRBJ2-2,-,TRBV24-1,TRBD1,TGTGCCACCAGTGCGGGACAGCACTCGAACACCGGGGAGCTGTTTTTT,CATSAGQHSNTGELFF
TRBJ2-5,-,TRBV6-2/TRBV6-3,-,TGTGCCAGCAGTTACAATCGGCTTAAGCTCCAAGAGACCCAGTACTTC,CASSYNRLKLQETQYF
TRBJ1-2,-,TRBV30,-,TGTGCCTGGGAGGAATGGCGGTACTATGGCTACACCTTC,CAWEEWRYYGYTF
TRBJ2-1,once,TRBV9,-,TGTGCCAGCAGCGTAGGTGTGGCGTGGGAGTACAATGAGCAGTTCTTC,CASSVGVAWEYNEQFF
TRBJ2-2,-,TRBV11-1,TRBD1,TGTGCCAGCAGCTTTGCAGGACAGGGCGTTAGCGGGGAGCTGTTTTTT,CASSFAGQGVSGELFF
TRBJ1-1,-,TRBV27,-,TGTGCCAGCAGTTTATTCACGAAAGGCACTGAAGCTTTCTTT,CASSLFTKGTEAFF
TRBJ2-3,-,TRBV25-1,TRBD2,TGTGCCAGCAGTGAATGGCGGGAGTTGAACACAGATACGCAGTATTTT,CASSEWRELNTDTQYF
TRBJ1-3,-,TRBV6-5,-,TGTGCCAGCAGTTACGGCAGATTCTCTGGAAACACCATATATTTT,CASSYGRFSGNTIYF
TRBJ2-1,-,TRBV2,TRBD2,TGTGCCAGCAGTGGGGGGACTCCAGCGGGATGGGGTGAGCAGTTCTTC,CASSGGTPAGWGEQFF
TRBJ1-4,-,TRBV5-4,TRBD1,TGTGCCAGCAGCGTGACAGGGCCAGCAACTAATGAAAAACTGTTTTTT,CASSVTGPATNEKLFF
TRBJ1-5,-,TRBV28,-,TGTGCCAGCTGGGCAGGGGTCAATCAGCCCCAGCATTTT,CASWAGVNQPQHF
TRBJ2-7,few,TRBV6-2/TRBV6-3,-,TGTGCCAGCAGTTACGAGGCAGGCTGGGACTACGAGCAGTACTTC,CASSYEAGWDYEQYF
TRBJ1-1,-,TRBV20-1,-,TGCAGTGCTAGGACTCTGAACACTGAAGCTTTCTTT,CSARTLNTEAFF
TRBJ2-1,-,TRBV28,TRBD1,TGTGCCAGCAGTTCCGTGGGGACAGCCGAGAGCAATGAGCAGTTCTTC,CASSSVGTAESNEQFF
TRBJ2-1,few,TRBV7-2,TRBD2,TGTGCCAGCAGCCCGCTAAGGGGCGGGAGGAGCTCCTACAATGAGCAGTTCTTC,CASSPLRGGRSSYNEQFF
TRBJ2-7,few,TRBV30,TRBD1,TGTGCCTGGAGTGCCGGGACAGGCGGGGACGAGCAGTACTTC,CAWSAGTGGDEQYF
TRBJ2-1,-,TRBV24-1,-,TGTGCCACCAGTGATCCGGCCGCGGGCCAGCAGTTCTTC,CATSDPAAGQQFF
TRBJ2-7,-,TRBV20-1,TRBD2,TGCAGTGCTATACCGCCCCCCGGGACTAGCGGGAGCGCTGGGGAGCAGTACTTC,CSAIPPPGTSGSAGEQYF
TRBJ2-1,once,TRBV5-6,TRBD2,TGTGCCAGCAGCCCGTTCGCGGGAGTGACCTACAATGAGCAGTTCTTC,CASSPFAGVTYNEQFF
TRBJ1-5,-,TRBV6-1,-,TGTGCCAGCAGTGGGGGGACGAATCAGCCCCAGCATTTT,CASSGGTNQPQHF
TRBJ2-7,-,TRBV30,-,TGTGCCTGGACCGCGGAGGCCTCCTACGAGCAGTACTTC,CAWTAEASYEQYF
TRBJ2-3,-,TRBV10-2,-,TGCGCCAGCAGTCGCTCAGGGAGCACAGATACGCAGTATTTT,CASSRSGSTDTQYF
TRBJ1-1,-,TRBV5-4,-,TGTGCCAGCAGCTTGATAGGGGGGTACACTGAAGCTTTCTTT,CASSLIGGYTEAFF
TRBJ2-7,few,TRBV4-2,TRBD1,TGTGCCAGCAGCCGAGACAGGGGTGACGAGCAGTACTTC,CASSRDRGDEQYF
TRBJ2-3,-,TRBV2,-,TGTGCCAGCACCCCCAGCCTCACAGATACGCAGTATTTT,CASTPSLTDTQYF
TRBJ2-5,-,TRBV5-1,-,TGCGCCAGCAGCTTGGTGGGGCCAGCCCAAGAGACCCAGTACTTC,CASSLVGPAQETQYF
TRBJ2-1,-,TRBV3-1,TRBD2,TGTGCCAGCAGCCCAGGGGCGGGAGGTCCCCCACCCTACAATGAGCAGTTCTTC,CASSPGAGGPPPYNEQFF
TRBJ2-7,-,TRBV20-1,TRBD2,TGCAGTGCTAACACAGTAGCGGGATTAGGCGAGCAGTACTTC,CSANTVAGLGEQYF
TRBJ2-7,-,TRBV25-1,-,TGTGCCAGCGGTTTGGGGTTAGACTACGAGCAGTACTTC,CASGLGLDYEQYF
TRBJ2-2,-,TRBV27,-,TGTGCCAGCAGCCCGGGACTCGGAGGGGTCGGGGAGCTGTTTTTT,CASSPGLGGVGELFF
TRBJ2-5,few,TRBV6-1,-,TGTGCCAGTTCCAACTGGATCCAAGAGACCCAGTACTTC,CASSNWIQETQYF
TRBJ2-3,-,TRBV20-1,TRBD2,TGCAGTGCTAGGCCCCCAAGGCTAGCGGGAGGGGATACGCAGTATTTT,CSARPPRLAGGDTQYF
TRBJ2-5,-,TRBV7-2,-,TGTGCCAGCAGCTCTTACGGGTCATGGCCTCAAGAGACCCAGTACTTC,CASSSYGSWPQETQYF
TRBJ2-1,few,TRBV6-5,TRBD2,TGTGCCAGCAGTCCAACTAGCGGGAGTCCCCCCGAGCAGTTCTTC,CASSPTSGSPPEQFF
TRBJ2-1,-,TRBV4-3,TRBD2,TGCGCCAGCAGCCAAGATTGGCGGGGGGGGGCGAATGAGCAGTTCTTC,CASSQDWRGGANEQFF
TRBJ2-1,-,TRBV28,TRBD1,TGTGCCAGCAGTTTGGAGGACAGGGCGGAGGGGAATGAGCAGTTCTTC,CASSLEDRAEGNEQFF
TRBJ2-1,-,TRBV19,TRBD2,TGTGCCAGTAGTATAGAACCGAGCGGGAAGTACAATGAGCAGTTCTTC,CASSIEPSGKYNEQFF
TRBJ2-5,-,TRBV7-9,-,TGTGCCAGCAGCTACGACTGGGTAGATATCCAAGAGACCCAGTGCTTC,CASSYDWVDIQETQCF
TRBJ2-7,once,TRBV28,-,TGTGCCAGCCTTTCCGGGCCGGGCCACCCGCGGGAGCAGTACTTC,CASLSGPGHPREQYF
TRBJ2-7,-,TRBV4-2,-,TGTGCCAGCAGCCTAGAAACGGGGACCTCCTACGAGCAGTACTTC,CASSLETGTSYEQYF
TRBJ2-7,once,TRBV19,-,TGTGCCAGCTCACAAATGCAGGGTCGGGAGCAGTACTTC,CASSQMQGREQYF
TRBJ2-7,-,TRBV29-1,TRBD2,TGCAGCGTTGATGGGGGTCCCACTAGCGGGAGTTACGAGCAGTACTTC,CSVDGGPTSGSYEQYF